Listed below are T cell receptor beta chains from one sample, sequenced in a study of a mutant IDH1 vaccine in newly diagnosed glioma. These TCRs are of unknown antigen specificity. Generated by immunoSEQ multiplex PCR, the TCRdb table keeps only in-frame clones and is missing some. The sample holds tens of thousands of clones, 76% seen once. The source was PBMCs, collected from a glioma patient whose treatment included an IDH1 peptide vaccine. The receptors were gathered from a man aged 35 to 55 with glioma. The conserved cysteine and the conserved F or W are not part of the CDR3 here. Each record gives: V gene, J gene, CDR3 protein.

V gene: TRBV6-4
J gene: TRBJ1-2
CDR3 protein: ASSADGPSSGYT

V gene: TRBV27
J gene: TRBJ1-1
CDR3 protein: ASGFQNTEAF

V gene: TRBV5-8
J gene: TRBJ2-4
CDR3 protein: ASSLGIIAKNIQY

V gene: TRBV30
J gene: TRBJ1-1
CDR3 protein: AWRGQGVWNTEAF

V gene: TRBV27
J gene: TRBJ2-2
CDR3 protein: ASSLIAGELF

V gene: TRBV27
J gene: TRBJ1-1
CDR3 protein: ASSKGVSMNTEAF

V gene: TRBV7-9
J gene: TRBJ1-1
CDR3 protein: ASSLGGDRTEAF

V gene: TRBV10-3
J gene: TRBJ2-3
CDR3 protein: AISEGTGSTDTQY

V gene: TRBV7-9
J gene: TRBJ2-2
CDR3 protein: ASSSWDSTGELF

V gene: TRBV11-3
J gene: TRBJ2-7
CDR3 protein: ASSLGPDSYEQY

V gene: TRBV5-6
J gene: TRBJ1-4
CDR3 protein: ASSVLQGEKLF

V gene: TRBV6-1
J gene: TRBJ2-7
CDR3 protein: ASLAEDYEQY

V gene: TRBV29-1
J gene: TRBJ2-3
CDR3 protein: SVTLAGVLDTQY

V gene: TRBV19
J gene: TRBJ2-5
CDR3 protein: ASSKGADRETQY

V gene: TRBV7-9
J gene: TRBJ2-7
CDR3 protein: ASSRPTSGDYEQY

V gene: TRBV11-2
J gene: TRBJ1-1
CDR3 protein: ASSPGPTGTAKIEAF

V gene: TRBV19
J gene: TRBJ1-5
CDR3 protein: ASSKQGNSNQPQH

V gene: TRBV7-2
J gene: TRBJ2-5
CDR3 protein: ASSLGLAGPETQY

V gene: TRBV4-3
J gene: TRBJ1-4
CDR3 protein: ASSQRGQPNEKLF